A single sample gave rise to the 8 T cell receptor beta chains below, sequenced in a study of human T cells and chemical hapten exposure. TCRdb re-derived calls from the RACE reads in MiXCR, one entry per CDR3 protein. In the table there are 20,000 to 30,000 distinct CDR3 sequences, roughly 9.4% of which are singletons. The sample's time point: patch test 2, 6 weeks after DPC sensitization. The treatment is: therapeutic diphenylcyclopropenone sensitization with weekly scalp DPC. The sample here was whole blood, taken in connection with sensitization to the hapten diphenylcyclopropenone (DPC). These receptors all stem from a man aged 25 to 40 with alopecia areata. Some clones in this sample may be carry-over from other donors' samples.

V gene TRBV6-2 or TRBV6-3 combines with J gene TRBJ1-5; tentatively, D is TRBD1 (5 bases). Deletions cut 8 bases from V and 2 bases from J, with 7 bases between. Germline-derived CDR1 and CDR2 are MNHEY and SVGEGT. The CDR3 is made up of 12 amino acids. CDR3 residues: CASRGGNQPQHF. CDR3 nucleotides: TGTGCCAGCCGGGGGGGCAATCAGCCCCAGCATTTT.

CDR3 nucleotides: TGTGCCTGGAGTCCACAGACAGGGGGCGCGACTGAAGCTTTCTTT. The encoded protein is CAWSPQTGGATEAFF. This chain connects TRBV30 to TRBJ1-1; 10 nucleotides align to TRBD1. Unmatched junction bases numbered 8, after V lost 2 bases and J lost 5 bases. Germline CDR1 GTSNPN, CDR2 SVGIG (reference sequence). The CDR3 is 15 amino acids.

The chain uses TRBV29-1 and TRBJ2-1; the match to TRBD1 covers 11 bases. From germline, CDR1 is SQVTM and CDR2 ANQGSEA. This CDR3 contains 14 residues. Unmatched junction bases numbered 3, after V lost 4 bases and J lost 4 bases. The CDR3 reads CSVAGTGGYNEQFF. The CDR3 DNA sequence: TGCAGCGTTGCAGGGACAGGGGGATACAATGAGCAGTTCTTC.

The chain has TRBV20-1 and TRBJ1-1; D is unresolved. V lost 0 bases to trimming and J lost 6 bases, with 11 bases between them. Germline V gives CDR1 DFQATT, CDR2 SNEGSKA (reference sequence). This CDR3 comprises 13 residues. CDR3 loop: CSARDSLLSEAFF. CDR3 bases: TGCAGTGCTAGAGATTCGCTTCTCTCTGAAGCTTTCTTT.

V gene TRBV9 combines with J gene TRBJ2-3; TRBD1 matches 10 bases. The ends lost 1 base at V and 3 bases at J; junction bases unmatched: 5. The CDR3 spans 16 residues. CDR1 and CDR2 (germline): SGDLS, YYNGEE. The CDR3 nucleotides are TGTGCCAGCAGCGTACCTGACAGGGGGCCAACAGATACGCAGTATTTT. It yields the protein CASSVPDRGPTDTQYF. The full variable domain, with the rest looked up from reference TRBV9 and TRBJ2-3, is DSGVTQTPKHLITATGQRVTLRCSPRSGDLSVYWYQQSLDQGLQFLIQYYNGEERAKGNILERFSAQQFPDLHSELNLSSLELGDSALYFCASSVPDRGPTDTQYFGPGTRLTVL.

As DNA, the CDR3 is TGTGCCAGCAGACCTCTATTAACAGTTATGGACACTGAAGCTTTCTTT. Encoded protein: CASRPLLTVMDTEAFF. The V gene is TRBV7-2, the J gene TRBJ1-1, with no clear D. The CDR3 is 16 amino acids. Germline loops: CDR1 SGHTA, CDR2 FQGNSA. V was clipped by 6 bases and J by 3 bases, with 20 bases between them.

This clonotype was seen at least ten times. The junction departs from the called germline gene at one end, perhaps through a read error. J is TRBJ2-5 and V is TRBV7-7; D uncertain. Looked up from germline, CDR1 is SSHAT and CDR2 is FNYEAQ (reference sequence). The CDR3 extends over 13 amino acids. As DNA, the CDR3 is TGTGCTAGCAGCTTGAATGCTTTGGAGACCCAGTACTTC. As protein: CASSLNALETQYF.

In this sample, this clonotype turned up many times. The V call is TRBV20-1, the J call TRBJ2-1, with TRBD1 matching 8 bases. V shed 5 bases and J 3 bases; nucleotides not matched to a gene: 0. CDR1 is DFQATT, CDR2 SNEGSKA, per germline (reference sequence). The length of the CDR3 is 12 residues. CDR3 sequence reads: CSAGQGYNEQFF. DNA of the CDR3: TGCAGTGCTGGACAGGGCTACAATGAGCAGTTCTTC.